The entry below gives a single T cell receptor beta chain sequence along with its context. Its antigen is still unknown. The data originate from a study of PD-1 blockade in mismatch repair-deficient tumors. About the study: Patients had roughly twelve mismatch repair-deficient cancer types, all previously treated and progressing. Study-level results: Tumor-resident clones, often absent from pretreatment blood, expanded after pembrolizumab and then contracted.

CDR3 length: 15 amino acids. CDR1 and CDR2 (germline): MNHEY, SMNVEV (reference sequence). The germline V and J ends were trimmed by 2 bases and 5 bases, with 15 bases remaining between them. Using immunoSEQ multiplex PCR, the repertoire was profiled, and TCRdb retains in-frame clones only, with some absent. The sample gives more than 95,000 clones, about 86% of which show up once; about 14% is in the top ten. The chain recombines TRBV27 with TRBJ2-5; unclear D gene. Source: peripheral blood, taken 44 weeks after starting pembrolizumab. The sequence was collected from an adult with mismatch repair-deficient cancer. CDR3 DNA sequence: TGTGCCAGCAGTTTAGAGTTTGATAGGATGGAGACCCAGTACTTC. Translation gives CASSLEFDRMETQYF.